Reported below is one T cell receptor (beta chain). Its specificity is not known. Using a J-beta primer mix together with a sample-barcoded 5' primer, a second PCR was run for roughly 6 to 12 cycles. The template-switch adaptor was a 5' adaptor with 12 random nucleotides. It tagged each cDNA molecule. TCRdb analysed the 5' RACE reads with MiXCR anew, one entry per CDR3 protein. The sample shows 1.2 million to 1.5 million distinct CDR3 sequences, 40% to 50% of them seen only once. This entry is derived from a study of blood T cells in healthy people across ages. Each individual donor underwent a draw of about 9.9 milliliters of peripheral blood. The amount of total RNA extracted per sample was at least 5 micrograms. Findings and caveats of the study: Researchers judged that diversity estimates from one million T cells fell short of true values.

V was pared by 0 bases and J by 4 bases, with 10 bases of the junction left unmatched. Germline values: CDR1 LGHDT, CDR2 YNNKEL (reference sequence). This CDR3 is 17 amino acids long. Sequencing was performed on blood. The origin of this receptor is a woman aged 18 to 35 in good health. V and J are TRBV3-1 and TRBJ2-7; 9 positions match TRBD2. The CDR3 nucleotides read TGTGCCAGCAGCCAAGATCCGCGGGGGGGCTACGCATACGAGCAGTACTTC. It yields the protein CASSQDPRGGYAYEQYF.